The source of this T cell receptor (beta chain) is a study of T cell changes during pregnancy in multiple sclerosis. Here immunoSEQ multiplex PCR was the method, and the copy in TCRdb shows in-frame clones only, minus some. In the table there are some 27,000 clones, approximately 94% of which are singletons. V gave up 5 bases and J gave up 7 bases; unmatched junction bases: 14. Germline V CDR1 and CDR2: LNHDA, SQIVND (reference sequence). The CDR3 has 16 amino acids. Material: CD4+ T cells from peripheral blood mononuclear cells, obtained after pregnancy. The TCR originated in a female donor with multiple sclerosis, enrolled in a pregnancy study. The rearrangement links TRBV19 to TRBJ2-1, with 7 bases fitting TRBD2. CDR3 protein: CASSLTSVGIGNEQFF. The CDR3 nucleotides are TGTGCCAGTAGTCTCACTAGCGTGGGGATAGGGAATGAGCAGTTCTTC.